The clone carrying this T cell receptor (beta chain) was seen a handful of times. Using RNA transcripts as the source, TCR beta CDR3 regions were amplified. The primer set for the first-round RT-PCR of the TCR CDR3 was HTBI. TCRdb independently ran MiXCR on the multiplex PCR reads; one entry per CDR3 protein. The sample comprises about 200,000 distinct CDR3 sequences, 17% of which are singletons, and 53% rests with the top ten. This sample stems from a study of T cells in Graves' hyperthyroidism and ophthalmopathy. Study information: Peripheral blood samples were taken at initial diagnosis, prior to any treatment.

Trimming shortened V by 6 bases and J by 2 bases, and 18 bases separated the two germline ends. The germline gives CDR1 MNHNS, CDR2 SASEGT. This CDR3 comprises 16 residues. Sequences were obtained from blood. This rearrangement joins TRBV6-1 to TRBJ2-3; TRBD1 might be the D (6 bases). This receptor was taken from a woman aged 45 to 65 with Graves' hyperthyroidism. The CDR3, as DNA: TGTGCCAGCAGCGCTAGGGGCCAGGGGAACACAGATACGCAGTATTTT. Translation gives CASSARGQGNTDTQYF.